This paragraph covers one T cell receptor (beta chain) sequence. Its antigen is unidentified. cDNA libraries for TCR alpha and TCR beta, carrying sample barcodes and UMIs, came from 5'RACE with constant-segment primers. TCRdb reanalysed the 5' RACE reads using MiXCR and keeps one entry per CDR3 protein. The sample shows a few hundred thousand distinct CDR3 sequences, 16% of them seen only once. V trimming: 2 bases; J trimming: 1 base; junction bases outside the gene matches: 3. The V gene's germline CDR1 is GTSNPN and CDR2 SVGIG (reference sequence). CDR3 size: 15 residues. This entry belongs to a study of T-cell memory formation after mild COVID-19. Study-level background: TCR clusters were mostly confined to one donor each.

Overall study results and limits: A balance of CD4 and CD8 characterized clones contracting day 15 to 85, whereas later expanders leaned CD4+.

The TCR was taken from a man younger than 35 who had mild COVID-19 (a few samples of this study predate the infection). Cell type and time point are not known. The V call is TRBV30, the J call TRBJ2-3; 10 bases match TRBD1. The sequenced sample was PBMCs or a T cell subset sorted from them (not recorded which). Here the CDR3 reads CAWSLGTGGTDTQYF. CDR3 bases: TGTGCCTGGAGTCTTGGGACAGGGGGCACAGATACGCAGTATTTT.